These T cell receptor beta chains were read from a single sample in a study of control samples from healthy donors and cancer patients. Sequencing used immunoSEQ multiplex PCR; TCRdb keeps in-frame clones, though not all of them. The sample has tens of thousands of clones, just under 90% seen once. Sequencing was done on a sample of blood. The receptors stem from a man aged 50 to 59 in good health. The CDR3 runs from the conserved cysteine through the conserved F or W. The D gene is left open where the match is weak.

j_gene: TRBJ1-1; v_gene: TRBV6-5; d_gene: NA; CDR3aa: CASRYNQVRGNTEAFF
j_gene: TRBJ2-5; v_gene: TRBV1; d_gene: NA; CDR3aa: CTSSHDPLAGKGETQYF
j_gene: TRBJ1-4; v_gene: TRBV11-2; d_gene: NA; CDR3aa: CASSLVMWATNEKLFF
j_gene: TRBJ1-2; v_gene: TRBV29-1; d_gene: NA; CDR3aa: CSVEAGPYGYTF
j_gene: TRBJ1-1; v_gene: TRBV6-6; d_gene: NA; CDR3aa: CASREPQGEGTAEAFF
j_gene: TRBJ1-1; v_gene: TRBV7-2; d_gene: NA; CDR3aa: CASSLRYITEAFF
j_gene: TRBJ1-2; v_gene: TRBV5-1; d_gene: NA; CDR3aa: CASSLSLGREGGYTF
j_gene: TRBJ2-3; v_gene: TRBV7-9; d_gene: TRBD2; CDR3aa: CASSYSISGGAADTQYF
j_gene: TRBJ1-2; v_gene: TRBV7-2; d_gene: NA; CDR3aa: CASSRDGGYGYTF
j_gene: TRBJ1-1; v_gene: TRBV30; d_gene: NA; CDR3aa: CAWSLLGGGTEAFF
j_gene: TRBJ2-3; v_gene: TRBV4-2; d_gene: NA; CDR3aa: CASSQEGTETDTQYF
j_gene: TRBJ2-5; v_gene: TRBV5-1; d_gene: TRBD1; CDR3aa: CASGTGPSGVGYF
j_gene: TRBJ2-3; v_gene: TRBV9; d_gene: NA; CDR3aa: CASSSRRDTQYF
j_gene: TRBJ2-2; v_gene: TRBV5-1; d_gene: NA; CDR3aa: CASSPSIFSVLGGTGELFF
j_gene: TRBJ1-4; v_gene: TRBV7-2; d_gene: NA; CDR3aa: CASSSSYRGATNEKLFF
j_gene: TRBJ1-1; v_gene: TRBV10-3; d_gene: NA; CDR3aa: CAISESWDTEAFF
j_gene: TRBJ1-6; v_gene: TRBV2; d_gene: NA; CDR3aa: CASSFTENSPLHF
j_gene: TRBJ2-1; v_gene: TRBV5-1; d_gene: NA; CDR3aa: CASSRIEGGRDEQFF
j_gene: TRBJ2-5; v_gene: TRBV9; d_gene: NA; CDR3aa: CASSVEDRIQETQYF
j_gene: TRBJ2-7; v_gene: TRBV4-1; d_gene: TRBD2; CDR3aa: CASSQEIPGGADEQYF
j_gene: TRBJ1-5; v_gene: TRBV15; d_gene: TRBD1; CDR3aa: CATSRAGETGPDQPQHF
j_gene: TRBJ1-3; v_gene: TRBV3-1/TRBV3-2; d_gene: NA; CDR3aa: CASSLVGNTIYF
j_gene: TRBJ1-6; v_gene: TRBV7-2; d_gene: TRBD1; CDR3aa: CASSLEGQPNSPLHF
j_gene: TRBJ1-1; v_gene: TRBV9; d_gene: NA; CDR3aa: CASTSPTGRGTEAFF
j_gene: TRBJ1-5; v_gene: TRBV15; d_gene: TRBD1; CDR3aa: CATSDDRGNQPQHF
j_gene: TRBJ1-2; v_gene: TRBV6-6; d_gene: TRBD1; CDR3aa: CASRRQGGLGGYTF
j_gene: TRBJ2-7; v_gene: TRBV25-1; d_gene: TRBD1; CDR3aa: CASSDVLGTGLYEQYF
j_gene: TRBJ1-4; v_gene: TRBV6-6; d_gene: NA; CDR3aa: CASSPDEKLFF
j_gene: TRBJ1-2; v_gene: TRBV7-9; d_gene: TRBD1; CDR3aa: CASSLDEGASYGYTF
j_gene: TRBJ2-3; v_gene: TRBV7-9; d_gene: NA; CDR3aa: CASSLGTNKDTQYF